This T cell receptor (beta chain) was sequenced during a study of response to subunit inactivated influenza vaccine (dated 2018 in TCRdb). Concerning the study at large: To follow how T cells responded to a trivalent subunit inactivated influenza vaccine, the researchers relied on deep quantitative profiling of the T cell receptor repertoire.

The receptor library was made with RT-PCR. Sequencing was performed on an Illumina HiSeq 2500. The public sequencing data were trimmed at Q25 with fastp and processed into clonotypes with MiXCR by TCRdb, which kept only in-frame beta chains. Identical CDR3 protein sequences are pooled into one entry, listed with their most common genes and DNA. This sample holds some 200,000 distinct CDR3 sequences; approximately 12% were observed only once. The leading ten clones occupy less than 30% of the sample. From a lookup of the germline V gene, CDR1 and CDR2 are SGDLS and YYNGEE. The CDR3, cysteine through phenylalanine, is 15 amino acids long. Only CDR3 DNA is held: 45 bases, read in frame from base 1. Here V drops 0 bases and J drops 8 bases, and the junction holds 7 bases not matched to any gene. This clonotype occurred a few times. Which antigen it targets is not known. No base qualities exist here, and no much larger clone lies one base off it.

Overall results and qualifications from the work: The authors suggested that each seasonal influenza vaccination may recruit only a limited number of new T cells.

This same sample was also part of a study on T cells expressing NK-cell markers. The other study reports the following: The TCR beta cDNA libraries were made using 5'RACE template switching, a step that added both a universal primer site and unique molecular identifiers. Roughly 8 donors provided sorted CD3+CD56+NKG2C+, CD3+CD56+NKG2C- and CD3+CD56-NKG2C+ T-cell subsets, whose TCR beta-chain repertoires were profiled. Among the eight sequenced donors, seven were HCMV-seropositive and one was HCMV-seronegative. To restrict sorting to alphabetaTCR-expressing T cells, an anti-gammadeltaTCR antibody was added in several experiments. In six donors, the dominant CD3+CD56+NKG2C+ clonotypes were found to rank among the top 10 CD8+ clonotypes and to make up about 1.0-7.0% of CD8+ T cells. Those dominant clonotypes were again the most abundant among CD3+CD56-NKG2C+ cells in a few donors, at about 25-65%. It remained unclear whether the expanded NKG2C-expressing T cell clones were specific for HCMV antigens. The eight sequenced donors were randomly selected healthy volunteers, three men and five women. A commercial ELISA kit detecting HCMV-specific IgG in serum was used to determine HCMV serostatus. Peripheral blood mononuclear cells were isolated from blood by Ficoll density gradient centrifugation. Magnetic immunoseparation with Miltenyi isolation kits was used to isolate CD4+ and CD8+ T cells from PBMC. Priming for cDNA synthesis came from the TCR beta constant segment, and two successive PCR amplification steps followed. Libraries were sequenced as 2 x 150 bp reads on Illumina HiSeq 2000/2500, MiSeq or NextSeq. MIGEC was used to demultiplex reads and group the reads by UMI, and MiTCR was used to assemble and quantify clonotypes. Only TCR cDNA sequences supported by at least two reads were kept to exclude erroneous sequences. The tcR package was used for downstream repertoire analysis, with clonotypes matched between fractions based on CDR3 nucleotide sequence plus V segment. Antigen specificity was annotated against VDJdb with VDJmatch, allowing one amino acid substitution in CDR3.

Recombination linked TRBV9 to TRBJ2-1, with 8 middle bases fitting TRBD2. The receptor's source is a man aged 50-60 years who received an inactivated influenza vaccine. Donor details come from another sample of the same person, matched by shared clones. The sequences come from CD8+ T cells sorted from PBMCs, collected 11 to 12 days after vaccination. The nucleotide sequence is TGTGCCAGCAGCGTAGGAAGCGGGGGTATGTATGAGCAGTTCTTC. Its amino acids are CASSVGSGGMYEQFF.